This T cell receptor beta chain was recovered during a study of blood T cell repertoires in COVID-19. Trimming shortened V by 5 bases and J by 5 bases, and 18 bases separated the two germline ends. The CDR3 is 14 amino acids. From germline, CDR1 is SQVTM and CDR2 ANQGSEA. Recruits, aged roughly 18 to 90 years, lived in about two dozen US areas. Assay used: immunoSEQ multiplex PCR; TCRdb lists only in-frame clones, some missing. The sample contains roughly 200,000 clones, approximately 90% of which appear only once. This chain connects TRBV29-1 to TRBJ1-2, with D possibly being TRBD1 (5 bases). Specimen: PBMCs or T cells enriched from blood (not recorded which). The receptor's source is a man between 25 and 39 years old who had recovered from COVID-19. The CDR3 DNA follows: TGCAGCGTTATTTACAGAGCAGGGATTTATGGCTACACCTTC. Its translation: CSVIYRAGIYGYTF.